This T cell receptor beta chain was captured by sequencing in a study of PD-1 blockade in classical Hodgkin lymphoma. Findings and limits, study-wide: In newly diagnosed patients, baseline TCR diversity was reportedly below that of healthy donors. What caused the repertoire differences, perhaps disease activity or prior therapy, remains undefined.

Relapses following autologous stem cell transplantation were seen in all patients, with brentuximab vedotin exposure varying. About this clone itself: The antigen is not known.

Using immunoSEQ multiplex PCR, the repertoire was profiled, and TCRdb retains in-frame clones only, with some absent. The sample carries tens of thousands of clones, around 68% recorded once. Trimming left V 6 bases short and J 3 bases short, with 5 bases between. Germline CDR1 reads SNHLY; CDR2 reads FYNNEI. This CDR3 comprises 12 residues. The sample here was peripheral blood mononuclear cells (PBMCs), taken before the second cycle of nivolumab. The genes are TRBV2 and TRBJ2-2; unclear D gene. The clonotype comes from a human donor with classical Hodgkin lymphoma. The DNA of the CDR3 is TGTGCCAGCAGAGGAGACACCGGGGAGCTGTTTTTT. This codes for CASRGDTGELFF. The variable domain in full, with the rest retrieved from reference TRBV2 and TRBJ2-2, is EPEVTQTPSHQVTQMGQEVILRCVPISNHLYFYWYRQILGQKVEFLVSFYNNEISEKSEIFDDQFSVERPDGSNFTLKIRSTKLEDSAMYFCASRGDTGELFFGEGSRLTVL.